The present entry profiles one T cell receptor beta chain with its context. The data belong to a study of control samples from healthy donors and cancer patients. The protocol was immunoSEQ multiplex PCR, while the TCRdb copy is restricted to in-frame clones and leaves out a portion. Here the sample spans some 150,000 clones, 80% to 95% being singletons. CDR3 length equals 17 residues. The germline V gene encodes CDR1 LGHDT and CDR2 YNNKEL (reference sequence). Deletions cut 4 bases from V and 9 bases from J, with 22 bases between. Sequencing was carried out using blood. The TCR was taken from a man aged 30-40 years in good health. The chain carries TRBV3-1 (or the pseudogene TRBV3-2) and TRBJ1-6; D perhaps matches TRBD1 (5 bases). CDR3 nucleotide sequence: TGTGCCAGCAGCCCACGCCCCTGGGGCGGCGTTGGTTCACCCCTCCACTTT. Translation: CASSPRPWGGVGSPLHF.